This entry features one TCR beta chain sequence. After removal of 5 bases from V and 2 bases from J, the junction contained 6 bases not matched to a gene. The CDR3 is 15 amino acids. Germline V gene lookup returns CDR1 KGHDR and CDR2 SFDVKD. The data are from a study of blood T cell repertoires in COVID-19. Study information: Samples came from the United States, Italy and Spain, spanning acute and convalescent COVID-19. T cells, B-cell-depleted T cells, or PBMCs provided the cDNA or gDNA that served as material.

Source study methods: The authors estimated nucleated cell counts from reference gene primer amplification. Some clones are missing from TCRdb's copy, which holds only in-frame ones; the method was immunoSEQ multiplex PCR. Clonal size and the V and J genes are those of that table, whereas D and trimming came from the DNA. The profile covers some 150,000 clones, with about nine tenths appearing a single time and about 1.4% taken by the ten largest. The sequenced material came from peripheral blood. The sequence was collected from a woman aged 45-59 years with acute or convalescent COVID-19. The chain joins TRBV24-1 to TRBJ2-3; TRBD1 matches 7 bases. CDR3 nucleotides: TGTGCCACCAGTGCCTCGGGACAGCTCACAGATACGCAGTATTTT. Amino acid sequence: CATSASGQLTDTQYF.